A selection of T cell receptor beta chains follows, all from one sample in a study of OX40 agonist ivuxolimab in advanced cancers. Clones were read by immunoSEQ multiplex PCR, and TCRdb kept only the in-frame ones, dropping some. The sample records more than 55,000 clones, less than 90% being singletons. The source was CD4+ or CD8+ T cells sorted from blood, collected in a trial of the OX40 agonist ivuxolimab. All receptors come from an adult with an advanced solid tumor such as melanoma, head and neck, liver or kidney cancer. CDR3s include the opening cysteine and the closing phenylalanine or tryptophan. The D gene is left open where the match is weak. Rows may omit the clone size; those that give it use once, few, many or a size class.

TRBV5-1	TRBJ2-5	.	TRBD2	CASSREGGPAETQYF	TGCGCCAGCAGCAGGGAGGGCGGACCTGCGGAGACCCAGTACTTC
TRBV9	TRBJ2-1	.	TRBD1	CASSFFSGQGYNEQFF	TGTGCCAGCAGCTTTTTCTCGGGACAGGGGTACAATGAGCAGTTCTTC
TRBV6-5	TRBJ1-5	.	.	CASSDSNQPQHF	TGTGCCAGCAGTGACAGTAATCAGCCCCAGCATTTT
TRBV11-3	TRBJ2-1	.	TRBD1	CASSITGGRSEQFF	TGTGCCAGCAGCATAACAGGGGGCCGAAGTGAGCAGTTCTTC
TRBV10-3	TRBJ2-7	.	.	CAISAGDTSEQYF	TGTGCCATCAGTGCCGGGGATACGAGCGAGCAGTACTTC
TRBV14	TRBJ2-3	.	.	CASSQGSGAGTQYF	TGTGCCAGCAGCCAAGGATCTGGCGCCGGAACGCAGTATTTT
TRBV5-4	TRBJ1-2	.	TRBD1	CASSTWTGQGGYTF	TGTGCCAGCAGCACCTGGACAGGGCAGGGCGGCTACACCTTC
TRBV6-5	TRBJ2-7	.	TRBD1	CASSKQGNEQYF	TGTGCCAGCAGTAAACAGGGGAACGAGCAGTACTTC
TRBV30	TRBJ2-7	.	.	CAWTRGPEVNEQYF	TGTGCCTGGACCCGCGGGCCCGAAGTGAACGAGCAGTACTTC
TRBV6-6	TRBJ2-3	.	.	CASSPDPNTDTQYF	TGTGCCAGCAGTCCAGACCCTAACACAGATACGCAGTATTTT
TRBV6-1	TRBJ2-7	.	.	CASSEFEFPAYEQYF	TGTGCCAGCAGTGAATTTGAGTTCCCAGCCTACGAGCAGTACTTC
TRBV11-2	TRBJ1-1	.	.	CASSLASYTEAFF	TGTGCCAGCAGCTTAGCTTCGTACACTGAAGCTTTCTTT
TRBV7-9	TRBJ2-5	.	TRBD1	CASSLTGVQETQYF	TGTGCCAGCAGCTTAACAGGGGTCCAAGAGACCCAGTACTTC
TRBV10-3	TRBJ1-2	.	.	CAIGVSDQTYGYTF	TGTGCCATCGGGGTCTCAGATCAGACCTATGGCTACACCTTC
TRBV5-1	TRBJ2-2	.	.	CASSLSGNTGELFF	TGCGCCAGCAGCCTTAGCGGAAACACCGGGGAGCTGTTTTTT
TRBV28	TRBJ2-5	.	TRBD2	CASSSTSGETQYF	TGTGCCAGCAGTTCGACTAGCGGGGAGACCCAGTACTTC
TRBV19	TRBJ1-2	.	.	CATRKAAGSLYGYTF	TGTGCCACCCGAAAAGCTGCGGGGAGCCTCTATGGCTACACCTTC
TRBV10-2	TRBJ2-5	once	TRBD2	CASKPSGQETQYF	TGCGCCAGCAAACCTAGCGGACAAGAGACCCAGTACTTC
TRBV5-4	TRBJ2-5	few	.	CASSLTGTLQRWYF	TGTGCCAGCAGCCTAACCGGGACCCTTCAAAGATGGTACTTC
TRBV6-5	TRBJ1-4	.	TRBD1	CASSRGGTANEKLFF	TGTGCCAGCAGTCGGGGGGGGACAGCTAATGAAAAACTGTTTTTT
TRBV9	TRBJ2-3	.	.	CASSRLATDTQYF	TGTGCCAGCAGTCGTCTAGCGACAGATACGCAGTATTTT
TRBV5-1	TRBJ1-4	.	.	CASSLALTDNNEKLFF	TGCGCCAGCAGCTTGGCCTTGACAGATAATAATGAAAAACTGTTTTTT
TRBV7-3	TRBJ2-2	.	TRBD1	CASSLNRQGDTGELFF	TGTGCCAGCAGCTTAAACCGGCAGGGGGACACCGGGGAGCTGTTTTTT
TRBV10-1	TRBJ1-1	.	.	CASSEARRGGNTEAFF	TGCGCCAGCAGTGAGGCCCGTCGAGGGGGGAACACTGAAGCTTTCTTT
TRBV27	TRBJ1-5	.	.	CASSPLSGAFSQPQHF	TGTGCCAGCAGTCCCCTTTCCGGGGCCTTTAGTCAGCCCCAGCATTTT
TRBV7-6	TRBJ2-5	.	.	CASSQTKVIAPDSSRETQYF	TGTGCCAGCAGCCAAACTAAGGTCATCGCACCGGACAGCAGCCGAGAGACCCAGTACTTC
TRBV19	TRBJ2-7	few	.	CASIQSVRFHPLSYEQYF	TGTGCCAGTATCCAATCGGTTCGCTTCCACCCCCTCTCCTACGAGCAGTACTTC
TRBV7-2	TRBJ2-3	.	.	CASSYQGTDTQYF	TGTGCCAGCAGCTACCAGGGGACGGATACGCAGTATTTT
TRBV5-8	TRBJ2-1	.	TRBD1	CASSLGRTGGYNEQFF	TGTGCCAGCAGCCTAGGAAGGACAGGGGGATATAATGAGCAGTTCTTC
TRBV30	TRBJ2-3	few	TRBD2	CAWSTGTSGGADLPDTQYF	TGTGCCTGGAGTACCGGGACTAGCGGGGGGGCAGACCTGCCAGATACGCAGTATTTT
TRBV7-6	TRBJ2-7	.	.	CASSGGRGRGTYEQYF	TGTGCCAGCAGCGGGGGGAGGGGGCGGGGCACCTACGAGCAGTACTTC
TRBV6-5	TRBJ2-3	few	TRBD1	CASSRDSQYFF	TGTGCCAGCAGTCGGGACAGCCAATATTTTTTT
TRBV11-2	TRBJ1-4	.	.	CASSLDATLRKLFF	TGTGCCAGCAGCTTAGATGCCACGTTGCGGAAACTGTTTTTT
TRBV15	TRBJ1-1	.	.	CATSRGNISPDTEAFF	TGTGCCACCAGCAGAGGTAACATTTCCCCGGACACTGAAGCTTTCTTT
TRBV5-6	TRBJ1-4	.	.	CASSLGERGSEKLFF	TGTGCCAGCAGCTTGGGCGAGAGGGGGAGCGAAAAACTGTTTTTT
TRBV6-5	TRBJ2-1	.	TRBD1	CASSYSWTGAGNEQFF	TGTGCCAGCAGTTACTCCTGGACAGGGGCGGGCAATGAGCAGTTCTTC
TRBV6-6	TRBJ2-7	.	.	CASSSSGFEQYF	TGTGCCAGCAGCTCCTCGGGCTTCGAGCAGTACTTC